These 15 T cell receptor beta chains were sequenced from one sample in a study of blood T cell repertoires in COVID-19 (dated by TCRdb to the early 2020s). Libraries came from the immunoSEQ multiplex PCR assay. TCRdb holds this immuneACCESS table with in-frame rearrangements only. Some clones are missing; in checked studies, unresolved V genes explain under half, and the rest has no known cause. The sample records 60,000 to 80,000 clones, 88% of which are singletons. The ten largest make up approximately 4.3% of the sample. Material for sequencing was peripheral blood. All receptors come from a human donor in a cohort sampled during active COVID-19.

The V and J genes are TRBV7-2 and TRBJ2-2; D unclear. Germline assignment: CDR1 SGHTA and CDR2 FQGNSA. Trimming stripped 2 bases from V and 4 bases from J, with 8 bases between. The CDR3 covers 14 residues. The CDR3 spells CASSLNRVTGELFF. CDR3 DNA sequence: TGTGCCAGCAGCTTAAATCGGGTCACCGGGGAGCTGTTTTTT.

The chain couples TRBV6-5 to TRBJ2-7, with 7 positions matching TRBD2. Germline CDR1 is MNHEY and CDR2 is SVGAGI. Trimming took 8 bases from V and 0 from J; bases not matched to a gene: 4. The CDR3 consists of 13 residues. CDR3 residues: CASPRGNSYEQYF. For the CDR3, the DNA is TGTGCCAGCCCGCGGGGGAACTCCTACGAGCAGTACTTC.

This sequence joins TRBV7-6 and TRBJ1-2, with D hard to call. The ends were cut back, 2 bases at V and 8 bases at J, with 18 bases in the middle. From germline, CDR1 is SGHVS and CDR2 FNYEAQ. This CDR3 has 15 amino acids. The CDR3: CASSLLSNEGVGYTF. CDR3 nucleotide sequence: TGTGCCAGCAGCTTACTCAGTAACGAGGGCGTCGGCTACACCTTC.

The CDR3 spells CASSLVSRGAGSEQYF. The CDR3 coding sequence is TGTGCCAGCAGCTTAGTGTCCCGAGGAGCGGGCAGCGAGCAGTACTTC. This chain uses TRBV7-8 with TRBJ2-7; possible D gene TRBD2, 6 bases. Trimming took 1 base from V and 6 from J, leaving 19 bases between them. CDR3 length: 16 residues. Germline CDR1 SGHVS, CDR2 FQNEAQ.

V usage is TRBV11-2 and J usage is TRBJ2-1, with D possibly TRBD1 on 6 matching bases. Germline V gene lookup returns CDR1 SGHAT and CDR2 FQNNGV. The CDR3 length is 14 residues. Trimming removed 7 bases at V and 9 bases at J, with 19 bases between. The CDR3 nucleotides read TGTGCCAGCAACCGCCCCCACAGGGCTCGTGAGCAGTTCTTC. This encodes CASNRPHRAREQFF.

This clone was found once. The chain couples TRBV10-3 to TRBJ2-1, with 9 bases lining up with TRBD2. The ends lost 7 bases at V and 7 bases at J; junction bases unmatched: 5. CDR1 is ENHRY and CDR2 is SYGVKD in the germline V gene. The CDR3 extends over 13 amino acids. The CDR3 region has the DNA TGTGCCATCAAAGGTAGCGGGAGTAATGAGCAGTTCTTC. This encodes CAIKGSGSNEQFF.

This clone appeared a single time. The J gene is TRBJ2-2, the V gene TRBV18, with 13 bases aligning to TRBD2. Looked up from germline, CDR1 is KGHSH and CDR2 is LQKENI. This CDR3 is 19 amino acids long. V shed 0 bases, J shed 1 base, and the junction held 5 bases outside the gene matches. The CDR3 protein is CASSPPRLAGGLNTGELFF. The CDR3 nucleotides read TGTGCCAGCTCACCACCCCGACTAGCGGGGGGCTTGAACACCGGGGAGCTGTTTTTT.

The sample holds a few counts of this clone. This chain connects TRBV6-5 to TRBJ2-2, with no clear D. Germline V lookup: CDR1 MNHEY, CDR2 SVGAGI. The CDR3 is 12 residues long. Trimming stripped 8 bases from V and 5 bases from J, with 9 bases between. DNA of the CDR3: TGTGCCAGCCGCTATTCGACCGGGGAGCTGTTTTTT. Translation gives CASRYSTGELFF.

The genes are TRBV6-5 and TRBJ2-1, with 9 nucleotides matching TRBD1. Losses at the gene ends were 6 bases for V and 8 bases for J; bases not matched to a gene: 11. CDR1 and CDR2 (germline): MNHEY, SVGAGI. The CDR3 has 15 amino acids. DNA of the CDR3: TGTGCCAGCAGAGACAGGGGGAGAGGGGGTGATGAGCAGTTCTTC. It codes for CASRDRGRGGDEQFF.

The chain couples TRBV19 to TRBJ1-2, with D unclear. Germline CDR1 and CDR2: LNHDA and SQIVND (reference sequence). The CDR3 runs 15 residues. Trimming left V 5 bases short and J 5 bases short, with 18 bases between. Here the CDR3 reads CASSPSGREGYGYTF. The CDR3 DNA reads TGTGCCAGTAGTCCAAGCGGACGGGAAGGATATGGCTACACCTTC.

V is TRBV6-1 and J is TRBJ1-1; a possible D gene is TRBD1 (6 bases). Per the germline V gene, CDR1 is MNHNS and CDR2 is SASEGT. This CDR3 is built from 16 residues. Trimming shortened V by 6 bases and J by 4 bases, and 21 bases separated the two germline ends. Written as DNA, the CDR3 is TGTGCCAGCAGGGAACGAGGGGGTCTTAGGAGCACTGAAGCTTTCTTT. It is translated as CASRERGGLRSTEAFF.

This chain links TRBV9 with TRBJ2-7; D gene unclear. This CDR3 is 13 amino acids long. Between the trimmed V and J ends, which lost 4 bases and 7 bases, there was a span of 15 bases. Germline CDR1 and CDR2: SGDLS and YYNGEE. CDR3 nucleotide sequence: TGTGCCAGCAGCTCCGAAATGAGGCGGGAGCAGTACTTC. Encoded protein: CASSSEMRREQYF.

The rearrangement links TRBV9 to TRBJ2-6, with a possible D match to TRBD1 (7 bases). CDR1 is SGDLS, CDR2 YYNGEE, per germline. The V end lost 0 bases, the J end lost 0 bases, and 16 bases lay between the germline ends. CDR3 length equals 19 residues. The CDR3 coding sequence is TGTGCCAGCAGCGTAGGCTCCATCCAGGGGGGCTCTGGGGCCAACGTCCTGACTTTC. Translation: CASSVGSIQGGSGANVLTF.

The rearrangement links TRBV7-9 to TRBJ1-4; D unclear. The length of the CDR3 is 15 residues. Trimming took off 5 bases at V and 0 bases at J, with 10 bases between the two ends. CDR1 and CDR2 (germline): SEHNR, FQNEAQ (reference sequence). Written as DNA, the CDR3 is TGTGCCAGCAGCCGAGGCACCTCAACTAATGAAAAACTGTTTTTT. This gives the protein CASSRGTSTNEKLFF.

In DNA form, the CDR3 reads TGTGCCAGTAGTGGCTATGGAGTAACCGGGGAGCTGTTTTTT. As protein: CASSGYGVTGELFF. V gene TRBV19 combines with J gene TRBJ2-2, with unresolved D. Germline loops: CDR1 LNHDA, CDR2 SQIVND (reference sequence). The germline V and J ends were trimmed by 5 bases and 5 bases, with 12 bases remaining between them. CDR3 length: 14 amino acids.